The clone carrying this TCR beta chain was seen many times. The antigen is unknown. Time point described: newly diagnosed GD, antithyroid drugs for less than 3 months. PBMCs provided the RNA from which the TCR library was made. CDR1 DFQATT and CDR2 SNEGSKA come from the germline V gene (reference sequence). CDR3 length: 16 amino acids. Trimming took 2 bases from V and 5 from J, leaving 19 bases between them. The data originate from a study of regulatory T cells in long-lasting Graves disease. Study-wide results and caveats: Among samples with persistent disease, TRBV28, TRBJ1-2 and TRBJ2-5 were favored.

Arm-PCR of CDR3 regions and iRepertoire HTBI primers were the basis on which TCR beta libraries were built. TCRdb used MiXCR to reprocess the multiplex PCR reads, holding one entry per CDR3 protein. Of around 250,000 distinct CDR3 sequences listed, more than 15% are singletons. These data also formed part of another study, on T cells in Graves' hyperthyroidism and ophthalmopathy. From that report: Stability of Graves' hyperthyroidism was defined as absent ophthalmopathy progression within 18 months. First-round RT-PCR of the TCR CDR3 relied on the HTBI primer set. In blood, most of the thyroid clonotypes expanded above 0.001 were also present.

This TCR derives from a woman in her twenties or thirties with Graves disease. J is TRBJ1-5 and V is TRBV20-1, with a tentative D call TRBD1 (6 bases). Sequencing used peripheral blood mononuclear cells (PBMCs), obtained at new diagnosis, from a patient treated with antithyroid drugs. CDR3 loop: CSARTGGAKADQPQHF. CDR3 bases: TGCAGTGCTAGAACTGGGGGGGCCAAGGCCGATCAGCCCCAGCATTTT.